This T cell receptor (beta chain) was captured in a study of identical twins. This clonotype was seen a handful of times. Template switching supplied a universal primer site; unique molecular identifiers were carried on the cDNA. TCRdb used MiXCR to reprocess the 5' RACE reads, holding one entry per CDR3 protein. The data show roughly 190,000 distinct CDR3 sequences, 15% to 20% seen once. The CDR3 is 16 amino acids. Germline V gene data show CDR1 as SGHTA and CDR2 as FQGNSA. Trimming cost V 4 bases and J 2 bases, with 17 bases left between them. The same sample was also studied in work on T cells expressing NK-cell markers. From that second work: These same clonotypes (in a few donors) also led the CD3+CD56-NKG2C+ fraction.

The V and J genes are TRBV7-2 and TRBJ2-5, with D possibly matching TRBD2 (5 bases). The receptor comes from a woman in her late teens or twenties in good health. Specimen: CD8+ T cells sorted from blood. The CDR3 loop is CASSSLGRTHQETQYF. CDR3 coding DNA: TGTGCCAGCAGCTCACTAGGACGTACCCATCAAGAGACCCAGTACTTC.